These T cell receptor beta chains were read from a single sample in a study of CD4 and CD8 cells across lung adenocarcinoma regions. TCRdb fed the PCR reads into MiXCR, producing one record per CDR3 protein. This sample has 9,000 to 15,000 distinct CDR3 sequences, with 53% found just once. The specimen was CD8+ T cells from the center of a lung tumor. The receptors derive from a female donor with lung adenocarcinoma. The CD4 and CD8 labels of this study may be unreliable. CDR3s include the opening cysteine and the closing phenylalanine or tryptophan. The D gene is left open where the match is weak. A clone size is listed for some rows: how often the clone was seen (once, few, many), or a class if it is expanded.

TGTGCCAGTAAGCACTTCGAAACTAACAAAGAGACGCAGTATTTT | CASKHFETNKETQYF | TRBJ2-3 | - | TRBV6-1 | 15 | -
TGTGCCAGGGGATTCCAGGCTGTGAGCAGAGATACGCAGTATTTT | CARGFQAVSRDTQYF | TRBJ2-3 | - | TRBV6-1 | 15 | -
TGCGCCAGCAGTGAATTCCGGGCCTACAATGAGCAGTTCTTC | CASSEFRAYNEQFF | TRBJ2-1 | large | TRBV10-1 | 14 | -
TGTGCCAGCAGTGAAGTAGAGGGCTTCGGGGAGACCCAGTACTTC | CASSEVEGFGETQYF | TRBJ2-5 | once | TRBV6-1 | 15 | -
TGTGCCAGCAGTCTTGCGTTTGGAAACACCATATATTTT | CASSLAFGNTIYF | TRBJ1-3 | - | TRBV7-2 | 13 | -
TGTGCCAGCATTAGAAGCGGGGGGGACGCGAACACCGGGGAGCTGTTTTTT | CASIRSGGDANTGELFF | TRBJ2-2 | many | TRBV6-1 | 17 | TRBD2
TGTGCCTGCCACGGTGTGAGCACAGAGGCGCAGTTTTTT | CACHGVSTEAQFF | TRBJ2-2 | - | TRBV6-1 | 13 | -
TGTGCCAGCTCGGCGGAGATAATAGGAGATACGCAGTATTTT | CASSAEIIGDTQYF | TRBJ2-3 | large | TRBV6-1 | 14 | -
TGTGCCAGCAGCTTAGAGGGAAGGAGTGGGGCCAACGTCCTGACTTTC | CASSLEGRSGANVLTF | TRBJ2-6 | - | TRBV11-2 | 16 | -
TGCGCCAGCAGTGAGAATCCTTACAATGAGCAGTTCTTC | CASSENPYNEQFF | TRBJ2-1 | - | TRBV10-1 | 13 | -
TGCGCCAGCAGCCGTAACTCCCAGCGGGGCAATGAGCAGTTCTTC | CASSRNSQRGNEQFF | TRBJ2-1 | - | TRBV4-1 | 15 | TRBD2
TGTGCCAGCTCGGGGGAGAGAATAGGAGAGACGCAGTATTTT | CASSGERIGETQYF | TRBJ2-3 | - | TRBV6-1 | 14 | -
TGTGCCAGCAGGGTGAGCGGGAGTGGGCTGAATGAGCAGTTCTTC | CASRVSGSGLNEQFF | TRBJ2-1 | - | TRBV6-1 | 15 | TRBD2
TGTGCCAGCAGTTTTTCCGGGACTAGAGATGAGCAGTTCTTC | CASSFSGTRDEQFF | TRBJ2-1 | - | TRBV27 | 14 | TRBD2
TGTGCCAGCAGCTCCTTCGTGGGCGGGAATCAAGAGACCCAGTACTTC | CASSSFVGGNQETQYF | TRBJ2-5 | - | TRBV7-6 | 16 | -
TGTGCCAGCAGTGCTGGGGACAGGGTCGGCGGGTCACCCCTCCACTTT | CASSAGDRVGGSPLHF | TRBJ1-6 | few | TRBV6-1 | 16 | TRBD1
TGTGCCGCGGGGCTCGGGGGCCGAGGCCAAGATACCCAGTACTTC | CAAGLGGRGQDTQYF | TRBJ2-5 | - | TRBV10-3 | 15 | -